Below are 30 T cell receptor beta chains sequenced from a single sample in a study of response to subunit inactivated influenza vaccine. TCRdb processed the RT-PCR reads anew with MiXCR; each CDR3 protein has one entry. The table lists roughly 710,000 distinct CDR3 sequences, approximately 14% of them singletons. The source was PBMCs from blood, collected approximately 15 days before vaccination. The receptors were sampled from a man aged 45-65 years who received an inactivated influenza vaccine.

The chain links TRBV6-2 or TRBV6-3 to TRBJ2-3; 7 nucleotides match TRBD2. Germline CDR1 MNHEY, CDR2 SVGEGT. J was trimmed by 10 bases and V by 8 bases; bases with no gene match: 9. The length of the CDR3 is 12 residues. The CDR3 here is CASYATGGAQYF. For the CDR3, the DNA is TGTGCCAGCTACGCTACGGGGGGTGCGCAGTATTTT.

CDR3 residues: CASSFFRIWGRGAGELFF. CDR3 in DNA: TGTGCCAGCAGCTTTTTCCGGATCTGGGGGAGAGGAGCCGGGGAGCTGTTTTTT. The chain couples TRBV7-8 to TRBJ2-2; D is perhaps TRBD1 or TRBD2 (5 bases each). V lost 3 bases and J lost 6, with 23 bases in between. Germline V gene data show CDR1 as SGHVS and CDR2 as FQNEAQ. The CDR3 is 18 residues long.

This clonotype was detected only a few times. This sequence joins TRBV6-1 and TRBJ2-7; 7 nucleotides match TRBD1. The CDR3 has 15 amino acids. The V and J ends lost 7 bases and 4 bases, in that order; junction bases with no gene match: 13. Looked up from germline, CDR1 is MNHNS and CDR2 is SASEGT. The CDR3, as DNA: TGTGCCAGCACCTTGGGACAGTATTCCCCATACGAGCAGTACTTC. Translation: CASTLGQYSPYEQYF.

The chain links TRBV28 to TRBJ2-2, with unresolved D. V was cut by 2 bases and J by 3 bases, with 10 bases left in between. Germline CDR1 is MDHEN and CDR2 is SYDVKM. The CDR3 covers 15 residues. Here the CDR3 reads CASSLIARDTGELFF. DNA for the CDR3: TGTGCCAGCAGTTTAATCGCTAGAGACACCGGGGAGCTGTTTTTT.

The V and J genes are TRBV5-8 and TRBJ2-1; 12 bases line up with TRBD1. The CDR3 length is 15 residues. The trim removed 6 bases at V and 8 bases at J, leaving 9 bases unmatched. Germline CDR1 and CDR2: SGHTS and YDEGEE. The CDR3 is CASNRMGQGADEQFF. CDR3 DNA: TGTGCCAGCAACCGGATGGGACAGGGGGCAGATGAGCAGTTCTTC.

This clonotype showed up just a few times. The V call is TRBV20-1, the J call TRBJ2-2; 11 bases align to TRBD2. This CDR3 has 13 residues. Germline V gene lookup returns CDR1 DFQATT and CDR2 SNEGSKA (reference sequence). The CDR3 protein is CSGTSGNTGELFF. DNA of the CDR3: TGCAGCGGGACTAGCGGTAACACCGGGGAGCTGTTTTTT.

This clonotype was found a few times. This chain links TRBV20-1 with TRBJ2-3; 9 bases match TRBD2. Germline-derived CDR1 and CDR2 are DFQATT and SNEGSKA (reference sequence). The CDR3 length is 12 residues. V lost 5 bases, J lost 4 bases, and 1 base stayed unmatched. The CDR3, as DNA: TGCAGTGCTGTAGCGGGAGCAGATACGCAGTATTTT. Translating it yields CSAVAGADTQYF.

This clonotype was counted between two and nine times. The gene calls are TRBV27 and TRBJ2-7; 9 positions match TRBD2. V lost 5 bases and J lost 4; bases outside the gene matches: 9. CDR3 length equals 15 residues. Germline V gene data show CDR1 as MNHEY and CDR2 as SMNVEV (reference sequence). The CDR3 sequence is CASSPSLSGSYEQYF. CDR3 bases: TGTGCCAGCAGTCCGAGCCTTAGCGGGAGTTACGAGCAGTACTTC.

This clonotype was detected ten times or more. The chain has TRBV5-1 and TRBJ2-7; TRBD1 agrees at 10 bases. The CDR3 is 16 amino acids. Per germline, CDR1 SGHRS and CDR2 YFSETQ. Trimming at V came to 2 bases and at J to 5 bases, leaving 10 bases not matched to a gene. The CDR3 DNA is TGCGCCAGCAGCTTAGACCCGGGGACAGGGGCCAACGAGCAGTACTTC. Its protein product is CASSLDPGTGANEQYF.

V and J are TRBV27 and TRBJ2-1, with 15 positions matching TRBD2. The trim removed 5 bases at V and 0 bases at J, leaving 2 bases unmatched. The CDR3 loop spans 17 amino acids. Germline assignment: CDR1 MNHEY and CDR2 SMNVEV (reference sequence). CDR3 residues: CASSRGLAGGSYNEQFF. In DNA, the CDR3 is TGTGCCAGCAGTCGGGGACTAGCGGGAGGCTCCTACAATGAGCAGTTCTTC.

This clonotype was seen a handful of times. The chain couples TRBV7-2 to TRBJ2-1; D uncertain. Trimming left V 1 base short and J 10 bases short, with 14 bases between. Germline V lookup: CDR1 SGHTA, CDR2 FQGNSA. CDR3 length equals 14 residues. The CDR3 nucleotides are TGTGCCAGCAGCTTAGAGACTTATTTCGGCGAGCAGTTCTTC. This codes for CASSLETYFGEQFF.

The chain uses TRBV25-1 and TRBJ2-1, with D perhaps given as TRBD1 or TRBD2 (5 bases each). The V end was cut by 6 bases, the J end by 0 bases, with 12 bases between. Germline CDR1 reads MGHDK; CDR2 reads SYGVNS. The CDR3 runs 15 residues. The CDR3 reads CASRPSGGSYNEQFF. The CDR3 DNA follows: TGTGCCAGCAGACCCAGTGGGGGCTCCTACAATGAGCAGTTCTTC.

The chain recombines TRBV5-1 with TRBJ2-1; D unresolved. Between the trimmed V and J ends, which lost 0 bases and 0 bases, there was a span of 10 bases. The CDR3 is 16 amino acids. Germline lookup yields CDR1 SGHRS and CDR2 YFSETQ. CDR3 in amino acids: CASSLAQVSSYNEQFF. The CDR3, as DNA: TGCGCCAGCAGCTTGGCCCAGGTTAGCTCCTACAATGAGCAGTTCTTC.

The chain employs TRBV27 and TRBJ1-1, with D perhaps matching TRBD1 (5 bases). This CDR3 region has 13 residues. V shed 7 bases and J shed 5 bases, with 14 bases lying between them. The germline V gene has CDR1 MNHEY and CDR2 SMNVEV (reference sequence). CDR3 in amino acids: CASTGRVGTEAFF. The DNA of the CDR3 is TGTGCCAGCACTGGCAGGGTTGGGACTGAAGCTTTCTTT.

J is TRBJ2-1 and V is TRBV7-2, with 8 bases lining up with TRBD2. This CDR3 comprises 16 residues. In germline, CDR1 is SGHTA, CDR2 FQGNSA. Trimming cost V 1 base and J 2 bases; bases outside gene matches: 4. This CDR3 is CASSLVSGSPYNEQFF. CDR3 in DNA: TGTGCCAGCAGCTTAGTCAGCGGGAGTCCCTACAATGAGCAGTTCTTC.

This rearrangement joins TRBV28 to TRBJ2-7; tentative D call: TRBD1 (6 bases). Germline loops: CDR1 MDHEN, CDR2 SYDVKM. V was clipped by 2 bases and J by 0 bases, with 11 bases between them. CDR3 size: 15 residues. CDR3 DNA: TGTGCCAGCAGTTTAACAGGGTCGAGCTCCTACGAGCAGTACTTC. Residues: CASSLTGSSSYEQYF.

This chain uses TRBV5-1 with TRBJ2-7; TRBD2 matches 7 bases. The CDR3 consists of 15 residues. Germline-derived CDR1 and CDR2 are SGHRS and YFSETQ. V lost 5 bases and J lost 3; bases outside the gene matches: 11. CDR3 sequence reads: CASSFGAGDLYEQYF. The CDR3 region has the DNA TGCGCCAGCAGTTTCGGGGCGGGGGATCTCTACGAGCAGTACTTC.

The gene calls are TRBV10-3 and TRBJ1-1, with a weak D call TRBD1 (6 bases). Germline CDR1 is ENHRY and CDR2 is SYGVKD. CDR3 length: 15 residues. The V end lost 5 bases, the J end lost 2 bases, and 15 bases lay between the germline ends. The CDR3 region is CAISTGLAINTEAFF. For the CDR3, the DNA is TGTGCCATCAGTACAGGGCTCGCGATTAACACTGAAGCTTTCTTT.

The rearrangement uses TRBV14 and TRBJ2-5, with D tentatively TRBD1 or TRBD2 (5 bases each). With 3 bases removed from V and 3 bases from J, the gap between germline ends came to 32 bases. The CDR3 length is 21 residues. Germline assignment: CDR1 SGHDN and CDR2 FVKESK. CDR3 in DNA: TGTGCCAGCAGCCACTATACCCCGGACGGGGCAACTCGACCTTCGAAAGAGACCCAGTACTTC. It codes for CASSHYTPDGATRPSKETQYF.

A few counts support this clonotype. The rearrangement joins TRBV7-2 to TRBJ2-7; TRBD1 matches 10 bases. The trim removed 5 bases at V and 0 bases at J, leaving 4 bases unmatched. The CDR3 loop spans 15 amino acids. Germline V gene sequence: CDR1 SGHTA, CDR2 FQGNSA. The CDR3 DNA reads TGTGCCAGCAGCCGGGACAGGGGTATCTCCTACGAGCAGTACTTC. Translated: CASSRDRGISYEQYF.

At least ten counts were recorded for this clonotype. The chain uses TRBV29-1 and TRBJ1-1; 7 bases line up with TRBD1. CDR1 is SQVTM and CDR2 is ANQGSEA in the germline V gene. The CDR3 sequence is 13 residues long. The V and J ends lost 7 bases and 1 base, in that order; junction bases with no gene match: 6. The CDR3 DNA is TGCAGCGGGTCAGGGGGGGGGAACACTGAAGCTTTCTTT. It encodes CSGSGGGNTEAFF.

This clonotype was seen a few times. The rearrangement uses TRBV3-1 and TRBJ2-3; 8 bases are shared with TRBD2. There are 16 residues in the CDR3. Trimming took 0 bases from V and 1 from J; bases not matched to a gene: 3. Germline values: CDR1 LGHDT, CDR2 YNNKEL (reference sequence). CDR3 loop: CASSQETGGGTDTQYF. Here the CDR3 DNA reads TGTGCCAGCAGCCAAGAGACCGGGGGGGGCACAGATACGCAGTATTTT.

As to this clonotype: A read error may produce the germline difference seen at one junction end. The J gene is TRBJ2-5, the V gene TRBV9, with TRBD1 as a possible D gene (6 bases). From germline, CDR1 is SGDLS and CDR2 YYNGEE. The CDR3 is 13 residues long. CDR3 residues: CASSVGSGETQDF. DNA for the CDR3: TGTGCCAGCAGCGTAGGGTCAGGGGAGACCCAGGACTTC.

This clonotype was observed a few times. The CDR3 here is CASSPPGGFEQYF. The CDR3 DNA sequence: TGCGCCAGCAGCCCCCCCGGGGGTTTCGAGCAGTACTTC. The gene calls are TRBV4-1 and TRBJ2-7, with D tentatively TRBD2 (6 bases). Germline V CDR1 and CDR2: MGHRA, YSYEKL. The V end was cut by 4 bases, the J end by 6 bases, with 13 bases between. The CDR3 contains 13 residues.

This clonotype was detected a few times. This chain connects TRBV29-1 to TRBJ2-5, with D tentatively TRBD1 (6 bases). Per the germline V gene, CDR1 is SQVTM and CDR2 is ANQGSEA. The CDR3 runs 13 residues. The V end lost 7 bases, the J end lost 5 bases, and 17 bases lay between the germline ends. The CDR3 bases are TGCAGCGCCAGAACACAGGGACGGGAGACCCAGTACTTC. Protein product: CSARTQGRETQYF.

This chain uses TRBV7-2 with TRBJ1-1; D is perhaps TRBD1 (6 bases). V lost 1 base to trimming and J lost 6 bases, with 18 bases between them. Germline CDR1 SGHTA, CDR2 FQGNSA. The CDR3 consists of 16 residues. The CDR3 DNA is TGTGCCAGCAGCTTAGGGACGGGGGCTCCGATGGCTGAAGCTTTCTTT. Translated: CASSLGTGAPMAEAFF.

This clonotype has a handful of counts. The rearrangement links TRBV10-3 to TRBJ2-7; 9 nucleotides agree with TRBD1. V lost 0 bases to trimming and J lost 0 bases; unmatched junction nucleotides: 6. This CDR3 comprises 17 residues. Germline V gives CDR1 ENHRY, CDR2 SYGVKD. CDR3 residues: CAISESTGGVSSYEQYF. As DNA, the CDR3 is TGTGCCATCAGTGAGTCCACAGGGGGCGTTTCCTCCTACGAGCAGTACTTC.

The V and J genes are TRBV6-1 and TRBJ2-3; tentative D call: TRBD1 (6 bases). The CDR3 is 18 residues long. CDR1 is MNHNS, CDR2 SASEGT, per germline. The V end lost 7 bases, the J end lost 2 bases, and 25 bases lay between the germline ends. CDR3 DNA: TGTGCCAGCAACAAAACGCCCGGGACACAGAGCCTCACAGATACGCAGTATTTT. It is translated as CASNKTPGTQSLTDTQYF.

This clonotype was seen repeatedly, ten times or more. This sequence joins TRBV7-2 and TRBJ1-3; possibly TRBD1 for D (5 bases). CDR1 SGHTA and CDR2 FQGNSA come from the germline V gene. The CDR3 totals 13 residues. Trimming stripped 5 bases from V and 4 bases from J, with 9 bases between. CDR3 DNA: TGTGCCAGCAGCCCAAGACAGGGAAACACCATATATTTT. This codes for CASSPRQGNTIYF.

This clonotype showed up just a few times. This chain uses TRBV2 with TRBJ2-7; 9 bases align to TRBD2. The CDR3 totals 14 residues. Looked up from germline, CDR1 is SNHLY and CDR2 is FYNNEI. After removal of 4 bases from V and 3 bases from J, the junction contained 4 bases not matched to a gene. CDR3 nucleotide sequence: TGTGCCAGCAGTGGGCTAGCGGGATTCTACGAGCAGTACTTC. This gives the protein CASSGLAGFYEQYF.